This record looks at one T cell receptor (beta chain) sequence and its context. Its antigen remains unidentified. The data originate from a study of blood T cells in healthy people across ages. Study results and limitations: Age showed a roughly linear inverse relationship with TCR beta diversity per million T cells.

A second about 6 to 12 cycle PCR used barcoded and J-beta primers. TCRdb redid the calling of the 5' RACE reads with MiXCR, one entry per CDR3 protein. The data hold 850,000 or so distinct CDR3 sequences, with around 26% observed a single time. CDR1 is SGHTA and CDR2 is FQGNSA in the germline V gene. The CDR3 totals 18 residues. Trimming took 5 bases from V and 0 from J; bases not matched to a gene: 9. This chain uses TRBV7-2 with TRBJ2-3, with 12 bases that match TRBD2. The sample taken for sequencing was blood. The receptor comes from a woman over 75 in good health. In nucleotides, the CDR3 is TGTGCCAGCAGCGGTGGACTAGCGGGGAGGCCTAGCACAGATACGCAGTATTTT. Translated, it gives CASSGGLAGRPSTDTQYF.